This T cell receptor beta chain was identified in a study of cytomegalovirus exposure and HLA in healthy donors. Nominally healthy donors provided the samples, though records likely missed some immune exposures. Study observations and caveats: Most subjects had HLA-A and HLA-B alleles reportedly predicted accurately by TCR beta sequences. In the analysis, some V segments, TRBV6-2 and TRBV6-3 included, were excluded as indistinguishable.

Trimming removed 0 bases at V and 13 bases at J, with 12 bases between. CDR3 length: 11 residues. In germline, CDR1 is SQVTM, CDR2 ANQGSEA. In regard to this clone: Its antigen remains unidentified.

PCR used 60 Vbeta primers and 13 Jbeta primers. How the authors handled the data: An analysis performed later counted 75 million to 80 million unique TCR beta chains (roughly 10 million of them shared). Data came from immunoSEQ multiplex PCR; TCRdb stores just in-frame clones and leaves some out. The DNA was the basis for D and trimming; V, J and clone size are from that table. The sample lists under 250,000 clones; roughly 73% were seen once. The J gene is TRBJ1-1, the V gene TRBV29-1; D is ambiguous. The material sequenced was PBMCs. The TCR comes from a boy aged 5-17 years in good health and CMV-seronegative. The CDR3 loop reads CSVEEATHSFF. CDR3 nucleotide sequence: TGCAGCGTTGAAGAAGCCACACACAGTTTCTTT.